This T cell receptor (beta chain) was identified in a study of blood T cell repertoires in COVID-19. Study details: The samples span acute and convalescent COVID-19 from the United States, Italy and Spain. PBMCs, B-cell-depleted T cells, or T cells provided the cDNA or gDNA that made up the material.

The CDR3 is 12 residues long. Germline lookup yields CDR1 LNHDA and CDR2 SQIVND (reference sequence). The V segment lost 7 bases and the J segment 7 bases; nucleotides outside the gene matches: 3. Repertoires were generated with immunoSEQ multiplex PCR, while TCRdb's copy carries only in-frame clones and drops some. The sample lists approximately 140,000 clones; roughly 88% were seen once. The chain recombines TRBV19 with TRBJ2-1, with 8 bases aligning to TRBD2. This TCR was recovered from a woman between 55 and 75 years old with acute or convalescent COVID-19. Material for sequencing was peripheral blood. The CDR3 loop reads CASNGGENEQFF. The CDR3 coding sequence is TGTGCCAGTAACGGGGGGGAAAATGAGCAGTTCTTC.